This T cell receptor beta chain was obtained from a study of regulatory T cells in long-lasting Graves disease. General study points: Among the persistent patients, 2,741 public clonotypes were shared, more than the approximately 1,000 shared among new patients.

Time point described: persistent/refractory GD, antithyroid drugs over 5 years with positive TRAb. Making the TCR library involved RNA that had been extracted from PBMCs. Staff took about 9.8 milliliters of peripheral blood and put it into EDTA tubes. Libraries of TCR beta came from iRepertoire HTBI primers plus Arm-PCR of CDR3 regions. TCRdb reprocessed the multiplex PCR reads with MiXCR, giving one entry per CDR3 protein. Among a few hundred thousand distinct CDR3 sequences, roughly a fifth were seen once, and the ten largest hold roughly 13%. This clonotype was found many times. Its antigen remains unidentified. J lost 1 base, V lost 3 bases, and 9 bases had no gene match. Per germline, CDR1 KGHDR and CDR2 SFDVKD. The CDR3 spans 17 residues.

The source material was peripheral blood mononuclear cells (PBMCs), sampled when the disease was refractory, from a patient treated with antithyroid drugs. This chain links TRBV24-1 with TRBJ2-5; 8 bases map to TRBD1. This TCR came from a female donor with Graves disease. CDR3 sequence (DNA): TGTGCCACCAGTGATCCAGCCGGGACAGGTGCCCAAGAGACCCAGTACTTC. Translation: CATSDPAGTGAQETQYF.